Shown below are 29 T cell receptor beta chains from a single sample sequenced in a study of T cells in Graves' hyperthyroidism and ophthalmopathy. TCR beta CDR3 sequences were amplified from RNA transcripts. The primer set for the first-round RT-PCR of the TCR CDR3 was HTBI. Each CDR3 protein gets one entry after TCRdb re-called the multiplex PCR reads with MiXCR. The table lists about 500,000 distinct CDR3 sequences, approximately 16% of them singletons. The sequenced material came from blood. All receptors come from a woman in her 30s with Graves' ophthalmopathy.

The V gene is TRBV19, the J gene TRBJ2-3; D uncertain. Germline loops: CDR1 LNHDA, CDR2 SQIVND (reference sequence). This CDR3 is 13 amino acids long. V lost 7 bases and J lost 5, with 13 bases in between. This CDR3 is CASMWHLIDTQYF. CDR3 coding DNA: TGTGCCAGTATGTGGCATTTGATAGATACGCAGTATTTT.

This clonotype was seen many times. CDR3 in DNA: TGTGCCAGCAGCCGATCAGGACAGGGAACAGGCTACGAGCAGTACTTC. It yields the protein CASSRSGQGTGYEQYF. This rearrangement joins TRBV11-2 to TRBJ2-7, with 8 positions matching TRBD1. CDR1 and CDR2 from the germline V gene are SGHAT and FQNNGV. This CDR3 has 16 amino acids. Trimming took 5 bases from V and 3 from J; bases not matched to a gene: 12.

The chain is built from TRBV7-3 and TRBJ2-7, with 7 nucleotides matching TRBD2. The CDR3 is 14 amino acids. With 5 bases clipped from V and 4 bases from J, the junction kept 8 bases outside the gene matches. Per germline, CDR1 SGHTA and CDR2 FQGTGA. CDR3 sequence: CASSPDGGRYEQYF. The DNA of the CDR3 is TGTGCCAGCAGCCCCGACGGGGGGAGGTACGAGCAGTACTTC.

This clonotype was seen a few times. The gene calls are TRBV7-9 and TRBJ2-1; the D is unclear. Deletions cut 2 bases from V and 6 bases from J, with 11 bases between. CDR1 is SEHNR and CDR2 is FQNEAQ in the germline V gene (reference sequence). The CDR3 covers 14 residues. The CDR3 loop is CASSLHIESNEQFF. The CDR3 DNA follows: TGTGCCAGCAGCTTACATATTGAGAGCAATGAGCAGTTCTTC.

This clonotype was detected a few times. The chain employs TRBV5-4 and TRBJ2-7; weak D call: TRBD1 (5 bases). Trimming shortened V by 2 bases and J by 1 base, and 10 bases separated the two germline ends. The germline gives CDR1 SGHNT, CDR2 YYREEE (reference sequence). CDR3 length: 14 residues. In DNA form, the CDR3 reads TGTGCCAGCAGCTTTTTGCAGGGATCCTACGAGCAGTACTTC. This encodes CASSFLQGSYEQYF. The complete variable domain, with remaining parts taken from reference TRBV5-4 and TRBJ2-7, reads ETGVTQSPTHLIKTRGQQVTLRCSSQSGHNTVSWYQQALGQGPQFIFQYYREEENGRGNFPPRFSGLQFPNYSSELNVNALELDDSALYLCASSFLQGSYEQYFGPGTRLTVT.

This clonotype was found a few times. The chain combines TRBV6-2 or TRBV6-3 with TRBJ1-5, with D possibly TRBD1 on 5 matching bases. CDR3 length: 14 residues. V dropped 6 bases and J dropped 3 bases, with 12 bases sitting between them. Germline V gene sequence: CDR1 MNHEY, CDR2 SVGEGT. The CDR3 DNA reads as TGTGCCAGCAGCGAGACAGCGATCAATCAGCCCCAGCATTTT. Protein product: CASSETAINQPQHF.

The gene calls are TRBV3-2 and TRBJ2-1. TRBV3-2 has pseudogene status. This CDR3 region has 18 residues. DNA of the CDR3: TGTGCCAGCAGCCAAGTATCGTTCCTAGGACCCCGCTACAATGAGCAGTTCTTC. It specifies CASSQVSFLGPRYNEQFF.

This clonotype showed up many times. The CDR3 DNA follows: TGTGCCAGCAGTGACATCGCAAACACCGGGGAGCTGTTTTTT. Amino acids: CASSDIANTGELFF. The chain uses TRBV25-1 and TRBJ2-2; D is unresolved. The V and J ends lost 3 bases and 2 bases respectively, with 7 bases between them. Germline assignment: CDR1 MGHDK and CDR2 SYGVNS. The CDR3 has 14 amino acids.

The table lists this clonotype with a few counts. The gene calls are TRBV6-2 or TRBV6-3 and TRBJ2-1, with 9 bases fitting TRBD2. This CDR3 is built from 17 residues. After removal of 0 bases from V and 1 base from J, the junction contained 4 bases not matched to a gene. CDR1 is MNHEY and CDR2 is SVGEGT in the germline V gene. The CDR3 loop reads CASSYSSGSISYNEQFF. CDR3 nucleotide sequence: TGTGCCAGCAGTTACTCTAGCGGGAGTATATCCTACAATGAGCAGTTCTTC.

This rearrangement joins TRBV4-1 to TRBJ2-7; D may be TRBD1 (6 bases). Germline CDR1 and CDR2: MGHRA and YSYEKL. This CDR3 has 13 residues. Trimming took off 3 bases at V and 9 bases at J, with 15 bases between the two ends. CDR3 loop: CASSQGHQAGQYF. The DNA of the CDR3 is TGCGCCAGCAGCCAGGGACATCAGGCTGGGCAGTACTTC.

This clonotype was seen only a few times. The chain uses TRBV20-1 and TRBJ1-5; 8 bases align to TRBD1. The CDR3 has 16 residues. The junction had 7 bases not matched to a gene; V was cut back by 0 bases and J by 3 bases. CDR1 is DFQATT, CDR2 SNEGSKA, per germline (reference sequence). CDR3 region: CSARDLARGPNQPQHF. The CDR3, as DNA: TGCAGTGCTAGAGATCTCGCCAGGGGGCCCAATCAGCCCCAGCATTTT.

This clonotype was found many times. V is TRBV28 and J is TRBJ2-3; D not resolved. The germline V and J ends were trimmed by 4 bases and 0 bases, with 11 bases remaining between them. The CDR3 is 15 amino acids. Germline CDR1 MDHEN, CDR2 SYDVKM. The CDR3, as DNA: TGTGCCAGCAGTTATATTCCGGGTAGCACAGATACGCAGTATTTT. Residues: CASSYIPGSTDTQYF.

There are a few counts of this clonotype. The chain couples TRBV6-1 to TRBJ1-2, with D maybe TRBD1 (5 bases). Trimming pared 2 bases from V and 8 bases from J, leaving 12 bases between. Germline loops: CDR1 MNHNS, CDR2 SASEGT. The CDR3 is made up of 13 amino acids. CDR3: CASSELAGRGYTF. CDR3 nucleotides: TGTGCCAGCAGTGAACTTGCGGGGCGAGGCTACACCTTC.

The genes are TRBV5-8 and TRBJ2-3; D gene ambiguous. This CDR3 is 15 amino acids long. V was shortened by 4 bases and J by 2 bases, with 14 bases between the two germline ends. Germline CDR1 is SGHTS and CDR2 is YDEGEE. CDR3 DNA: TGTGCCAGCAGCCCAGACCTCAATCCCACAGATACGCAGTATTTT. It codes for CASSPDLNPTDTQYF. The full variable domain, with the rest looked up from reference TRBV5-8 and TRBJ2-3, is EAGVTQSPTHLIKTRGQQATLRCSPISGHTSVYWYQQALGLGLQFLLWYDEGEERNRGNFPPRFSGRQFPNYSSELNVNALELEDSALYLCASSPDLNPTDTQYFGPGTRLTVL.

The chain employs TRBV27 and TRBJ2-1; 11 bases match TRBD2. CDR1 MNHEY and CDR2 SMNVEV come from the germline V gene (reference sequence). The CDR3 contains 15 residues. Trimming cost V 0 bases and J 9 bases; bases outside gene matches: 4. DNA of the CDR3: TGTGCCAGCAGTTTATCGTTCACTAGCGGGGGTGAGCAGTTCTTC. It specifies CASSLSFTSGGEQFF.

This clonotype was observed many times. The chain has TRBV5-1 and TRBJ1-1; D is possibly TRBD1 (5 bases). Trimming removed 4 bases from V and 1 base from J, with 14 bases in between. This CDR3 contains 15 residues. Germline V gene data show CDR1 as SGHRS and CDR2 as YFSETQ. The CDR3 is CASSDLRVTNTEAFF. Written as DNA, the CDR3 is TGCGCCAGCAGCGATCTCAGGGTGACGAACACTGAAGCTTTCTTT.

This rearrangement joins TRBV12-3 or TRBV12-4 to TRBJ2-3, with TRBD2 as a possible D gene (6 bases). Trimming removed 3 bases at V and 4 bases at J, with 17 bases between. CDR3 size: 16 residues. The CDR3 bases are TGTGCCAGCAGTTTTTCCCCGGGACTTTCGTCAGATACGCAGTATTTT. Translating gives CASSFSPGLSSDTQYF.

This sequence joins TRBV5-4 and TRBJ1-2; tentatively, D is TRBD1 (5 bases). CDR1 and CDR2 (germline): SGHNT, YYREEE (reference sequence). Trimming took off 2 bases at V and 3 bases at J, with 20 bases between the two ends. The CDR3 totals 17 residues. The CDR3 nucleotides read TGTGCCAGCAGCTTACCGGGACGGACCCTCCTTTACTATGGCTACACCTTC. Amino acids: CASSLPGRTLLYYGYTF.

The V call is TRBV6-1, the J call TRBJ1-6; tentatively, D is TRBD1 (5 bases). The CDR3 loop spans 14 amino acids. Germline CDR1 MNHNS, CDR2 SASEGT. Between the trimmed V and J ends, which lost 6 bases and 1 base, there was a span of 7 bases. CDR3 bases: TGTGCCAGCAGCGGACATTCCTATAATTCACCCCTCCACTTT. Translating gives CASSGHSYNSPLHF.

There are many counts of this clonotype. V usage is TRBV30 and J usage is TRBJ2-3, with 11 bases aligning to TRBD2. CDR3 length: 14 amino acids. Germline CDR1 is GTSNPN and CDR2 is SVGIG (reference sequence). V lost 8 bases, J lost 3 bases, and 7 bases stayed unmatched. CDR3 nucleotide sequence: TGTGCCCACAAGACTAGCGGGAAAACAGATACGCAGTATTTT. Translating it yields CAHKTSGKTDTQYF.

The sample holds a few counts of this clonotype. The chain is built from TRBV2 and TRBJ2-7; possible D gene TRBD1, 5 bases. V gave up 6 bases and J gave up 2 bases, with 14 bases separating them. Per germline, CDR1 SNHLY and CDR2 FYNNEI. The CDR3 has 14 residues. DNA of the CDR3: TGTGCCAGCAGGGCCTCGGACACAACCTACGAGCAGTACTTC. Its protein product is CASRASDTTYEQYF.

The chain joins TRBV25-1 to TRBJ2-5; the match to TRBD1 covers 7 bases. The CDR3 is 14 amino acids. CDR1 is MGHDK and CDR2 is SYGVNS in the germline V gene. J gave up 5 bases and V 6 bases, and 9 bases lay outside the gene matches. CDR3 region: CASSRDSYGETQYF. DNA of the CDR3: TGTGCCAGCAGCAGGGACAGCTACGGGGAGACCCAGTACTTC.

This clonotype showed up many times. The CDR3: CSASSGRATGELFF. The CDR3 DNA sequence: TGCAGTGCTAGTAGTGGGAGGGCCACCGGGGAGCTGTTTTTT. The genes are TRBV20-1 and TRBJ2-2, with TRBD2 matching over 7 bases. This CDR3 has 14 amino acids. Germline loops: CDR1 DFQATT, CDR2 SNEGSKA (reference sequence). Losses at the gene ends were 3 bases for V and 4 bases for J; bases not matched to a gene: 5.

The CDR3 coding sequence is TGTGCCAGCAGCGGAACAGCCACGGGGCAGCCCCAGTACTTC. The encoded protein is CASSGTATGQPQYF. This chain joins TRBV9 and TRBJ2-5; D may correspond to TRBD1 or TRBD2 (5 bases each). The germline V gene encodes CDR1 SGDLS and CDR2 YYNGEE. This CDR3 has 14 residues. The germline V and J ends were trimmed by 3 bases and 9 bases, with 18 bases remaining between them.

A few counts support this clonotype. The V call is TRBV11-2, the J call TRBJ2-1; D not certain. CDR3 length equals 17 residues. Germline CDR1 reads SGHAT; CDR2 reads FQNNGV. V was clipped by 4 bases and J by 0 bases, with 16 bases between them. CDR3 residues: CASSSQLSPSSYNEQFF. The DNA for the CDR3 is TGTGCCAGCAGCTCCCAACTCTCACCATCCTCCTACAATGAGCAGTTCTTC.

This clonotype has just a few counts. The gene calls are TRBV5-6 and TRBJ2-1, with D possibly TRBD1 on 6 matching bases. The V gene lost 1 base and the J gene lost 9 bases, with 8 bases spanning the gap. The CDR3 spans 12 residues. From germline, CDR1 is SGHDT and CDR2 YYEEEE. The CDR3 loop reads CASSLWDTEQFF. CDR3 nucleotides: TGTGCCAGCAGCTTGTGGGACACTGAGCAGTTCTTC.

This clonotype was picked up a small number of times. The rearrangement joins TRBV11-2 to TRBJ2-2; D is unresolved. This CDR3 region has 12 residues. CDR1 and CDR2 (germline): SGHAT, FQNNGV. Trimming shortened V by 5 bases and J by 4 bases, and 5 bases separated the two germline ends. The CDR3 region has the DNA TGTGCCAGCAGCGCAGCCACCGGGGAGCTGTTTTTT. Translating gives CASSAATGELFF.

This clonotype was counted a few times. The genes are TRBV7-9 and TRBJ2-3; a possible D gene is TRBD2 (6 bases). Trimming cost V 8 bases and J 1 base, with 22 bases left between them. Germline V CDR1 and CDR2: SEHNR, FQNEAQ (reference sequence). The CDR3 covers 17 residues. CDR3 region: CASHGRLGPIGTDTQYF. The DNA of the CDR3 is TGTGCCAGCCACGGGAGATTAGGGCCTATTGGCACAGATACGCAGTATTTT. The variable domain in full, completed from reference TRBV7-9 and TRBJ2-3, reads DTGVSQNPRHKITKRGQNVTFRCDPISEHNRLYWYRQTLGQGPEFLTYFQNEAQLEKSRLLSDRFSAERPKGSFSTLEIQRTEQGDSAMYLCASHGRLGPIGTDTQYFGPGTRLTVL.

The sample holds many counts of this clonotype. The chain employs TRBV6-1 and TRBJ1-1, with D hard to call. Germline loops: CDR1 MNHNS, CDR2 SASEGT. The CDR3 extends over 13 amino acids. Trimming stripped 4 bases from V and 1 base from J, with 7 bases between. The CDR3 reads CASSAKGNTEAFF. CDR3 DNA: TGTGCCAGCAGTGCCAAAGGGAACACTGAAGCTTTCTTT.